A single sample gave rise to the 30 T cell receptor beta chains below, sequenced in a study of T cells after yellow fever vaccination. TCRdb processed the 5' RACE reads anew with MiXCR; each CDR3 protein has one entry. The repertoire consists of some 300,000 distinct CDR3 sequences, with roughly 10% occurring once and the leading ten covering approximately 3%. Sequences were derived from CD4+ T cells sorted from PBMCs, sampled 45 days after the yellow fever booster vaccination. These receptor sequences come from a man aged 18 to 30 who received the YFV17D yellow fever vaccine.

The V gene is TRBV5-1, the J gene TRBJ2-7; D not resolved. Germline lookup yields CDR1 SGHRS and CDR2 YFSETQ. V lost 5 bases and J lost 5, with 8 bases in between. The CDR3 runs to 11 residues. CDR3 coding DNA: TGCGCCAGCAGGCGTAGCCACGAGCAGTACTTC. Translating it yields CASRRSHEQYF.

The genes are TRBV6-5 and TRBJ1-2; 10 bases agree with TRBD1. The CDR3 totals 15 residues. Germline V gives CDR1 MNHEY, CDR2 SVGAGI. The J segment lost 4 bases and the V segment lost 5 bases, leaving 7 bases of the junction unmatched. CDR3 amino acids: CASSPRDRGAYGYTF. The CDR3 bases are TGTGCCAGCAGTCCCCGGGACAGGGGAGCCTATGGCTACACCTTC.

This sequence joins TRBV6-1 and TRBJ1-1; D unclear. The ends were cut back, 4 bases at V and 3 bases at J, with 6 bases in the middle. CDR1 is MNHNS and CDR2 is SASEGT in the germline V gene. The CDR3 is made up of 12 amino acids. Written as DNA, the CDR3 is TGTGCCAGCAGTGTCTCAGACACTGAAGCTTTCTTT. Translating it yields CASSVSDTEAFF.

This clonotype was seen a handful of times. The CDR3 spells CASSLSGIPYEQYF. CDR3 sequence (DNA): TGTGCCAGCAGTTTATCCGGGATCCCCTACGAGCAGTACTTC. The V call is TRBV12-3 or TRBV12-4, the J call TRBJ2-7; a weak D match, TRBD2 (5 bases). V dropped 2 bases and J dropped 2 bases, with 10 bases sitting between them. CDR3 size: 14 residues.

Only a few counts were recorded for this clonotype. This chain uses TRBV5-1 with TRBJ2-7; D is unresolved. This CDR3 is 13 amino acids long. Germline V gene data show CDR1 as SGHRS and CDR2 as YFSETQ. The V and J ends lost 1 base and 6 bases respectively, with 11 bases between them. The CDR3 spells CASSLTSGPEQYF. Here the CDR3 DNA reads TGCGCCAGCAGCTTGACGTCCGGGCCCGAGCAGTACTTC.

The chain has TRBV12-3 or TRBV12-4 and TRBJ1-5, with D possibly being TRBD1 (6 bases). The CDR3 runs to 14 residues. V lost 5 bases to trimming and J lost 4 bases, with 12 bases between them. CDR3 sequence: CASSGLQGNQPQHF. The CDR3 DNA is TGTGCCAGCAGTGGCCTACAGGGTAATCAGCCCCAGCATTTT.

V and J are TRBV7-2 and TRBJ2-1; D unclear. This CDR3 comprises 13 residues. The germline CDR1 and CDR2 sequences are SGHTA and FQGNSA. V was trimmed by 1 base and J by 6 bases, leaving 7 bases between them. In DNA, the CDR3 is TGTGCCAGCAGCTTAGGATTGTCCAATGAGCAGTTCTTC. It is translated as CASSLGLSNEQFF.

This chain joins TRBV7-9 and TRBJ2-2; D uncertain. Per germline, CDR1 SEHNR and CDR2 FQNEAQ (reference sequence). This CDR3 is built from 15 residues. The V end lost 11 bases, the J end lost 3 bases, and 19 bases lay between the germline ends. CDR3 loop: CAARRVVPDTGELFF. The CDR3 bases are TGTGCCGCGCGTAGGGTGGTACCGGACACCGGGGAGCTGTTTTTT. Based on the CDR3 plus reference TRBV7-9 and TRBJ2-2, the full variable domain is DTGVSQNPRHKITKRGQNVTFRCDPISEHNRLYWYRQTLGQGPEFLTYFQNEAQLEKSRLLSDRFSAERPKGSFSTLEIQRTEQGDSAMYLCAARRVVPDTGELFFGEGSRLTVL.

This clonotype has a handful of counts. The V gene is TRBV6-1, the J gene TRBJ2-7; D remains ambiguous. Trimming stripped 7 bases from V and 0 bases from J, with 7 bases between. The V gene's germline CDR1 is MNHNS and CDR2 SASEGT. The CDR3 covers 12 residues. CDR3 sequence reads: CASMKSSYEQYV. CDR3 sequence (DNA): TGTGCCAGCATGAAGAGCTCCTACGAGCAGTACGTC.

Worth noting for this clonotype: The germline gene is not matched at one end of the junction; a read error may be the cause. The chain uses TRBV24-1 and TRBJ2-1; D may be TRBD1 (6 bases). The CDR3 consists of 14 residues. The V gene's germline CDR1 is KGHDR and CDR2 SFDVKD. CDR3 residues: CATSQHYRENEKFF. In nucleotides, the CDR3 is TGTGCCACCAGTCAGCATTACAGGGAAAATGAGAAGTTCTTC.

CDR3 nucleotide sequence: TGTGCCAGCAGCTTTCCAGGATCAGGGGAAAACATTCAGTACTTC. It yields the protein CASSFPGSGENIQYF. This chain connects TRBV7-2 to TRBJ2-4; tentatively, D is TRBD1 (6 bases). The length of the CDR3 is 15 residues. Germline assignment: CDR1 SGHTA and CDR2 FQGNSA. V lost 3 bases, J lost 5 bases, and 14 bases lay in between.

This sequence joins TRBV6-6 and TRBJ1-1; D ambiguous. The germline gives CDR1 MNHNY, CDR2 SVGAGI (reference sequence). Between the trimmed V and J ends, which lost 0 bases and 2 bases, there was a span of 16 bases. The CDR3 has 17 residues. The CDR3 region has the DNA TGTGCCAGCAGTTACTCCGGTGCTTTGGGCTTAAACACTGAAGCTTTCTTT. Its protein product is CASSYSGALGLNTEAFF.

This clonotype showed up just a few times. The V gene is TRBV7-9, the J gene TRBJ2-3, with 10 bases matching TRBD2. This CDR3 is built from 15 residues. V trimming: 3 bases; J trimming: 4 bases; junction bases outside the gene matches: 4. Germline V gives CDR1 SEHNR, CDR2 FQNEAQ (reference sequence). The CDR3 coding sequence is TGTGCCAGCAGCTTTACTAGCGGGGTCTCAGATACGCAGTATTTT. Amino acid sequence: CASSFTSGVSDTQYF.

CDR3 in DNA: TGTGCCAGCAGTTACGCGCCTTTGAAGCGCGATGGGACCCAGTACTTC. It translates to CASSYAPLKRDGTQYF. This chain uses TRBV6-6 with TRBJ2-5; unclear D gene. In germline, CDR1 is MNHNY, CDR2 SVGAGI (reference sequence). The CDR3 is made up of 16 amino acids. V lost 2 bases and J lost 7, with 20 bases in between.

This chain connects TRBV5-1 to TRBJ1-2; 7 bases map to TRBD1. The V and J ends lost 2 bases and 0 bases, in that order; junction bases with no gene match: 4. Germline-derived CDR1 and CDR2 are SGHRS and YFSETQ. There are 15 residues in the CDR3. The DNA of the CDR3 is TGCGCCAGCAGCTTTGGGGACAGAGCTAACTATGGCTACACCTTC. The encoded protein is CASSFGDRANYGYTF.

This clonotype was counted only a few times. The genes are TRBV5-1 and TRBJ2-5; TRBD1 aligns across 8 bases. CDR1 and CDR2 (germline): SGHRS, YFSETQ. The CDR3 is made up of 15 amino acids. The V and J ends lost 6 bases and 2 bases, in that order; junction bases with no gene match: 9. The CDR3 region is CASTPLGTGQETQYF. The DNA of the CDR3 is TGCGCCAGCACTCCCCTAGGGACAGGTCAAGAGACCCAGTACTTC.

This clonotype has just a few counts. This chain uses TRBV5-1 with TRBJ1-2; tentatively, D is TRBD1 (5 bases). Germline loops: CDR1 SGHRS, CDR2 YFSETQ. The CDR3 covers 15 residues. V lost 0 bases, J lost 5 bases, and 14 bases lay in between. The CDR3 nucleotides are TGCGCCAGCAGCTTGGCCCGGCAGGGTGGGTATGGCTACACCTTC. It translates to CASSLARQGGYGYTF.

This rearrangement joins TRBV5-6 to TRBJ2-3; D remains ambiguous. CDR3 size: 13 residues. Trimming stripped 4 bases from V and 3 bases from J, with 9 bases between. Germline loops: CDR1 SGHDT, CDR2 YYEEEE. CDR3 nucleotide sequence: TGTGCCAGCAGCGCACACTCAACAGATACGCAGTATTTT. It yields the protein CASSAHSTDTQYF.

The V gene is TRBV5-6, the J gene TRBJ1-4; the D gene is possibly TRBD1 (6 bases). The CDR3 has 13 amino acids. Trimming cost V 5 bases and J 8 bases, with 13 bases left between them. CDR1 is SGHDT and CDR2 is YYEEEE in the germline V gene. DNA of the CDR3: TGTGCCAGCAGGCAACAGGGATCGGAAAAACTGTTTTTT. Protein product: CASRQQGSEKLFF.

There are a few counts of this clonotype. This chain uses TRBV4-2 with TRBJ2-5; 10 bases line up with TRBD2. Germline V gene lookup returns CDR1 LGHNA and CDR2 YNFKEQ. Trimming cost V 0 bases and J 4 bases; bases outside gene matches: 11. CDR3 length: 18 amino acids. The CDR3 here is CASSQDLSSGGLRETQYF. The CDR3 bases are TGTGCCAGCAGCCAAGATTTAAGTAGCGGGGGGCTTCGAGAGACCCAGTACTTC.

This clonotype has only a few counts. The chain has TRBV5-1 and TRBJ2-2, with D possibly being TRBD1 or TRBD2 (5 bases each). CDR1 is SGHRS and CDR2 is YFSETQ in the germline V gene. Trimming pared 2 bases from V and 2 bases from J, leaving 10 bases between. This CDR3 is 15 amino acids long. The CDR3: CASSFGDLNTGELFF. In DNA form, the CDR3 reads TGCGCCAGCAGCTTTGGGGACCTAAACACCGGGGAGCTGTTTTTT.

This chain joins TRBV3-1 and TRBJ2-5; 10 positions match TRBD1. The ends lost 3 bases at V and 5 bases at J; junction bases unmatched: 6. Germline loops: CDR1 LGHDT, CDR2 YNNKEL (reference sequence). CDR3 size: 15 residues. CDR3 amino acids: CASSHQGQGMETQYF. The CDR3 DNA sequence: TGTGCCAGCAGCCATCAGGGACAGGGGATGGAGACCCAGTACTTC.

This rearrangement joins TRBV12-3 or TRBV12-4 to TRBJ2-1, with D uncertain. Trimming cost V 3 bases and J 8 bases, with 5 bases left between them. The CDR3 runs 11 residues. CDR3 amino acids: CASSFIYEQFF. CDR3 DNA: TGTGCCAGCAGTTTCATTTATGAGCAGTTCTTC.

This clonotype was detected a few times. The rearrangement links TRBV5-1 to TRBJ1-4; the match to TRBD1 covers 7 bases. V trimming: 1 base; J trimming: 3 bases; junction bases outside the gene matches: 6. This CDR3 spans 16 amino acids. From germline, CDR1 is SGHRS and CDR2 YFSETQ. The CDR3 DNA is TGCGCCAGCAGCTTGACGCCAGGGGGAGCTAATGAAAAACTGTTTTTT. Amino acid sequence: CASSLTPGGANEKLFF.

This clonotype showed up just a few times. This sequence joins TRBV5-1 and TRBJ1-1; 9 nucleotides align to TRBD1. This CDR3 is 15 amino acids long. CDR1 and CDR2 from the germline V gene are SGHRS and YFSETQ. V lost 2 bases and J lost 3; bases outside the gene matches: 5. CDR3 residues: CASSFNTGGDTEAFF. The DNA for the CDR3 is TGCGCCAGCAGCTTTAACACAGGGGGCGACACTGAAGCTTTCTTT.

The rearrangement joins TRBV4-3 to TRBJ1-1; 8 bases agree with TRBD1. In germline, CDR1 is LGHNA, CDR2 YSLEER. The CDR3 is made up of 15 amino acids. Trimming took 1 base from V and 1 from J; bases not matched to a gene: 2. The CDR3 DNA reads as TGCGCCAGCAGCCAAGGAGACAGGGGGAACACTGAAGCTTTCTTT. Translation gives CASSQGDRGNTEAFF.

The chain employs TRBV27 and TRBJ2-4; D is perhaps TRBD2 (6 bases). Germline V lookup: CDR1 MNHEY, CDR2 SMNVEV (reference sequence). The CDR3 runs 13 residues. V lost 6 bases to trimming and J lost 9 bases, with 15 bases between them. CDR3 loop: CASRGGTRGIQYF. The CDR3 nucleotides read TGTGCCAGCAGAGGCGGGACCCGGGGCATTCAGTACTTC.

The CDR3: CASSPYTGGYSPLHF. The CDR3 coding sequence is TGTGCCAGCAGCCCTTACACAGGGGGGTATTCACCCCTCCACTTT. The V gene is TRBV9, the J gene TRBJ1-6; TRBD1 matches at 8 bases. The CDR3 is made up of 15 amino acids. The junction had 8 bases not matched to a gene; V was cut back by 4 bases and J by 8 bases. Germline CDR1 SGDLS, CDR2 YYNGEE.

The sample holds many counts of this clonotype. This chain connects TRBV29-1 to TRBJ1-4; D gene ambiguous. The CDR3 is 13 residues long. Germline CDR1 reads SQVTM; CDR2 reads ANQGSEA. Trimming removed 6 bases from V and 6 bases from J, with 14 bases in between. CDR3 coding DNA: TGCAGCGTCCGGCTCCCCGGTCATGAAAAACTGTTTTTT. It codes for CSVRLPGHEKLFF.

The chain links TRBV4-3 to TRBJ1-1; D gene uncertain. CDR1 LGHNA and CDR2 YSLEER come from the germline V gene. V was shortened by 0 bases and J by 4 bases, with 12 bases between the two germline ends. The CDR3 is 15 residues long. CDR3 sequence (DNA): TGCGCCAGCAGCCAAGAATTCGGGGTAGGCACTGAAGCTTTCTTT. Translating gives CASSQEFGVGTEAFF.